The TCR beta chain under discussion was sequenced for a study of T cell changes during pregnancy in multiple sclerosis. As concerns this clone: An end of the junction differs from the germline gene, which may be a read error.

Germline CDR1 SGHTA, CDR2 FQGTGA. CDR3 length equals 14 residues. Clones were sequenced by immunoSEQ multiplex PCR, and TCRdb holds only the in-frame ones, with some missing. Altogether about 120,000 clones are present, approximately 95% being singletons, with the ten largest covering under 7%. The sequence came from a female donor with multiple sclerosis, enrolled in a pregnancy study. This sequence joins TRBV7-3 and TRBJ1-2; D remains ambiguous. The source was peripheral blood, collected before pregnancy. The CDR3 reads CASSQDRFSGGYTF. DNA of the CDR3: TGCGCCAGCAGCCAAGACCGGTTTTCGGGTGGCTACACCTTC.